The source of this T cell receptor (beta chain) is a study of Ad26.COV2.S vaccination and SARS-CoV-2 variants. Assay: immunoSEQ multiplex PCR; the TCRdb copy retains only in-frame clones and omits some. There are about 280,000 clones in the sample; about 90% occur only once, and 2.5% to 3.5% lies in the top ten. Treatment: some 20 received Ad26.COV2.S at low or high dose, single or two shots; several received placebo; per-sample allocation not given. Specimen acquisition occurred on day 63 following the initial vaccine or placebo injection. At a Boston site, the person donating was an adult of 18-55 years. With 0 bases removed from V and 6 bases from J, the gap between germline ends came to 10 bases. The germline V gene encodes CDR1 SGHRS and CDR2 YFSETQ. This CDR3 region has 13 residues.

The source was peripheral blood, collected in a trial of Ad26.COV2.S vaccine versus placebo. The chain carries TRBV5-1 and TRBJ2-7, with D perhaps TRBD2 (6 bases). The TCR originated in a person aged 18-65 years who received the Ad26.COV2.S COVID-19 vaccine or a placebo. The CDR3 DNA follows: TGCGCCAGCAGCTTGGGGGGAGGCGGCGAGCAGTACTTC. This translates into CASSLGGGGEQYF.